This T cell receptor (beta chain) is from a study of beta chain features in type 1 diabetes. Study observations and caveats: Among all four CD4+ subsets, Type 1 diabetes patients had TCRB CDR3s that were moderately but significantly shorter. A greater similarity of naive, central memory and Treg TCRB repertoires was seen among patients than among healthy donors. High TCR expression in some cells could lead to their over-representation in cDNA sequencing. Whether HLA type affects TCRB rearrangement stayed undetermined in the present work.

Per germline, CDR1 SGHTA and CDR2 FQGTGA. The length of the CDR3 is 18 residues. Trimming removed 2 bases from V and 1 base from J; junction bases left unmatched: 12. What was sequenced were expressed TCRB transcripts, since all of the isolated RNA had been reverse transcribed. TCRdb's copy holds only in-frame clones and misses some; the assay was immunoSEQ multiplex PCR. The sample carries approximately 140,000 clones, approximately 10% recorded once. Comment on this clone: Its specificity is unknown.

This receptor was identified in a man aged 25 to 40 with type 1 diabetes. The chain uses TRBV7-3 and TRBJ1-1; 8 bases are shared with TRBD1. Source material: central memory CD4+ T cells from blood. DNA for the CDR3: TGTGCCAGCAGCTTATCCTCAGGGGGACAGGTCCGGAACACTGAAGCTTTCTTT. Translating it yields CASSLSSGGQVRNTEAFF.